One sample yielded the 20 T cell receptor beta chains listed below, sequenced in a study of blood T cells in healthy people across ages. Primers used in a second PCR of about 6 to 12 cycles were a sample-barcoded 5' primer and a J-beta primer mix. TCRdb re-called the 5' RACE reads with MiXCR, one entry per CDR3 protein. The sample shows under 750,000 distinct CDR3 sequences, less than 60% of them seen only once. Source material: blood. The source is an elderly man in good health.

The CDR3 reads CASSSGAPDTQYF. CDR3 DNA sequence: TGTGCCAGCAGCTCCGGGGCGCCAGATACGCAGTATTTT. The chain employs TRBV7-6 and TRBJ2-3; D may match TRBD1 or TRBD2 (5 bases each). The ends were cut back, 4 bases at V and 4 bases at J, with 9 bases in the middle. The CDR3 is made up of 13 amino acids. Germline V CDR1 and CDR2: SGHVS, FNYEAQ.

This clonotype was seen a few times. The chain employs TRBV7-9 and TRBJ1-1; D possibly corresponds to TRBD1 (5 bases). V was cut by 4 bases and J by 3 bases, with 15 bases left in between. This CDR3 is 15 amino acids long. Germline V gene sequence: CDR1 SEHNR, CDR2 FQNEAQ (reference sequence). In DNA form, the CDR3 reads TGTGCCAGCAGCTCAAGAGAGGGGTCGGACACTGAAGCTTTCTTT. Amino acids: CASSSREGSDTEAFF.

The rearrangement links TRBV7-2 to TRBJ2-3; possible D gene TRBD2, 5 bases. V lost 1 base, J lost 3 bases, and 14 bases lay in between. This CDR3 comprises 16 residues. Per germline, CDR1 SGHTA and CDR2 FQGNSA. DNA for the CDR3: TGTGCCAGCAGCTTAGAACTAGGCGCCTCGACAGATACGCAGTATTTT. Amino acid sequence: CASSLELGASTDTQYF. Using reference TRBV7-2 and TRBJ2-3 for the parts outside the CDR3, the full variable domain is GAGVSQSPSNKVTEKGKDVELRCDPISGHTALYWYRQSLGQGLEFLIYFQGNSAPDKSGLPSDRFSAERTGGSVSTLTIQRTQQEDSAVYLCASSLELGASTDTQYFGPGTRLTVL.

This clonotype showed up just a few times. CDR3: CASSLGNSGGANVLTF. DNA of the CDR3: TGTGCCAGCAGCTTAGGGAACAGTGGTGGGGCCAACGTCCTGACTTTC. The V call is TRBV7-2, the J call TRBJ2-6; D gene unclear. Trimming stripped 1 base from V and 3 bases from J, with 10 bases between. Germline V gene data show CDR1 as SGHTA and CDR2 as FQGNSA. The CDR3 has 16 amino acids. The full variable domain, with the rest looked up from reference TRBV7-2 and TRBJ2-6, is GAGVSQSPSNKVTEKGKDVELRCDPISGHTALYWYRQSLGQGLEFLIYFQGNSAPDKSGLPSDRFSAERTGGSVSTLTIQRTQQEDSAVYLCASSLGNSGGANVLTFGAGSRLTVL.

This clonotype has ten or more counts. CDR3 DNA sequence: TGTGCCGGGAGGGACAGATGGTACGAGCAGTACTTC. This gives the protein CAGRDRWYEQYF. V usage is TRBV6-5 and J usage is TRBJ2-7; D is possibly TRBD1 or TRBD2 (7 bases each). The germline V and J ends were trimmed by 11 bases and 4 bases, with 15 bases remaining between them. CDR3 length: 12 amino acids. Germline V gene sequence: CDR1 MNHEY, CDR2 SVGAGI.

The chain employs TRBV7-3 and TRBJ2-3, with TRBD2 matching 11 bases. The junction had 9 bases not matched to a gene; V was cut back by 3 bases and J by 4 bases. Looked up from germline, CDR1 is SGHTA and CDR2 is FQGTGA. The CDR3 is 17 residues long. The CDR3 region is CASSFRGSGGGPDTQYF. In DNA, the CDR3 is TGTGCCAGCAGCTTCCGGGGTAGCGGGGGGGGGCCAGATACGCAGTATTTT. The variable domain in full, completed from reference TRBV7-3 and TRBJ2-3, reads GAGVSQTPSNKVTEKGKYVELRCDPISGHTALYWYRQSLGQGPEFLIYFQGTGAADDSGLPNDRFFAVRPEGSVSTLKIQRTERGDSAVYLCASSFRGSGGGPDTQYFGPGTRLTVL.

The V gene is TRBV5-1, the J gene TRBJ2-7; weak D call: TRBD2 (6 bases). CDR1 and CDR2 (germline): SGHRS, YFSETQ. V was shortened by 4 bases and J by 3 bases, with 20 bases between the two germline ends. The CDR3 runs to 16 residues. CDR3 sequence reads: CASSPIGGSPHYEQYF. The CDR3 nucleotides read TGCGCCAGCAGCCCGATTGGGGGGAGCCCCCACTACGAGCAGTACTTC.

V gene TRBV5-4 combines with J gene TRBJ1-2; D gene ambiguous. Trimming left V 0 bases short and J 6 bases short, with 6 bases between. This CDR3 comprises 12 residues. Germline CDR1 reads SGHNT; CDR2 reads YYREEE (reference sequence). The CDR3 DNA is TGTGCCAGCAGCTTGGGGCCGGATGGCTACACCTTC. Amino acids: CASSLGPDGYTF.

This rearrangement joins TRBV25-1 to TRBJ2-1; unclear D gene. The J call may not be correct, given that the DNA end is closer to TRBJ2-7. The CDR3 contains 14 residues. CDR1 MGHDK and CDR2 SYGVNS come from the germline V gene. CDR3 nucleotides: TGTGCCTCAGCACCCGCGGTGGGGTACAATGAGCAGTACTTC. Protein: CASAPAVGYNEQYF.

This clonotype was counted ten times or more. J is TRBJ2-7 and V is TRBV6-6, with D maybe TRBD1 (6 bases). The CDR3 length is 16 residues. Trimming removed 4 bases at V and 3 bases at J, with 19 bases between. Germline loops: CDR1 MNHNY, CDR2 SVGAGI (reference sequence). CDR3 residues: CASSSWGAAGDYEQYF. CDR3 bases: TGTGCCAGCAGTTCCTGGGGTGCCGCAGGGGACTACGAGCAGTACTTC.

There are a few counts of this clonotype. The rearrangement uses TRBV7-9 and TRBJ1-2; possibly TRBD1 for D (5 bases). V lost 5 bases, J lost 3 bases, and 19 bases lay in between. The CDR3 is 16 amino acids. Per the germline V gene, CDR1 is SEHNR and CDR2 is FQNEAQ (reference sequence). For the CDR3, the DNA is TGTGCCAGCAGCAACCTAAGGGCAGGGAGGTACTATGGCTACACCTTC. This sequence encodes CASSNLRAGRYYGYTF.

As to this clonotype: A much larger clone lies one base from this, so it may be a read error. The gene calls are TRBV6-5 and TRBJ1-1; possible D gene TRBD1, 6 bases. This CDR3 has 14 residues. Germline loops: CDR1 MNHEY, CDR2 SVGAGI. The CDR3 spells CASSHSARDIGAFF. As DNA, the CDR3 is TGTGCCAGCAGTCACTCGGCCAGGGACATAGGAGCTTTCTTT.

This clonotype was recorded a few times. The chain links TRBV7-2 to TRBJ1-1; D is undetermined. The CDR3 has 14 residues. Trimming stripped 3 bases from V and 5 bases from J, with 13 bases between. Germline CDR1 reads SGHTA; CDR2 reads FQGNSA. CDR3 sequence: CASSLGGKGTEAFF. The CDR3, as DNA: TGTGCCAGCAGCTTGGGTGGAAAAGGGACTGAAGCTTTCTTT.

V is TRBV20-1 and J is TRBJ2-5, with 7 bases that match TRBD2. Germline CDR1 DFQATT, CDR2 SNEGSKA (reference sequence). This CDR3 contains 14 residues. Trimming took 1 base from V and 3 from J; bases not matched to a gene: 5. DNA of the CDR3: TGCAGTGCTAGAGTCCCCCTAGCGGAAGAGACCCAGTACTTC. Amino acid sequence: CSARVPLAEETQYF.

This clonotype was counted only a few times. V usage is TRBV24-1 and J usage is TRBJ2-3; 10 bases line up with TRBD1. This CDR3 has 18 amino acids. In germline, CDR1 is KGHDR, CDR2 SFDVKD. Trimming took 2 bases from V and 0 from J; bases not matched to a gene: 7. The CDR3 bases are TGTGCCACCAGTGATTCCCTACCGGACAGGGGGAGCACAGATACGCAGTATTTT. Translated: CATSDSLPDRGSTDTQYF.

This clonotype occurred a few times. The chain couples TRBV4-1 to TRBJ2-7; a possible D gene is TRBD2 (6 bases). The V gene lost 3 bases and the J gene lost 4 bases, with 16 bases spanning the gap. CDR3 length equals 15 residues. CDR1 MGHRA and CDR2 YSYEKL come from the germline V gene. Here the CDR3 DNA reads TGCGCCAGCAGCCAGGGGGAGGTTCCTGCGTACGAGCAGTACTTC. Protein sequence: CASSQGEVPAYEQYF.

As for this clonotype: At one end the junction does not follow the germline gene, possibly because of a read error. The genes are TRBV20-1 and TRBJ1-1; the D gene is possibly TRBD1 (6 bases). This CDR3 is built from 14 residues. Germline CDR1 DFQATT, CDR2 SNEGSKA (reference sequence). The CDR3 bases are TGCAGTGCCATGCCCGGGGGCTTGAACACCGAAGCTTTCTTT. This codes for CSAMPGGLNTEAFF.

The chain recombines TRBV19 with TRBJ2-3; unclear D gene. The V end lost 7 bases, the J end lost 8 bases, and 10 bases lay between the germline ends. CDR3 size: 11 residues. CDR1 LNHDA and CDR2 SQIVND come from the germline V gene (reference sequence). For the CDR3, the DNA is TGTGCCAGTATGGTCTTTGGTACGCAGTATTTT. Its translation is CASMVFGTQYF. Using reference TRBV19 and TRBJ2-3 for the parts outside the CDR3, the full variable domain is DGGITQSPKYLFRKEGQNVTLSCEQNLNHDAMYWYRQDPGQGLRLIYYSQIVNDFQKGDIAEGYSVSREKKESFPLTVTSAQKNPTAFYLCASMVFGTQYFGPGTRLTVL.

This clonotype was found a few times. This chain connects TRBV29-1 to TRBJ2-5; D not certain. V was pared by 8 bases and J by 5 bases, with 15 bases between. This CDR3 spans 12 amino acids. Germline V gene lookup returns CDR1 SQVTM and CDR2 ANQGSEA. CDR3 sequence: CSHTGARETQYF. The CDR3 bases are TGCAGCCACACCGGCGCGAGGGAGACCCAGTACTTC.

The chain is built from TRBV4-3 and TRBJ2-2; maybe TRBD2 (6 bases). This CDR3 comprises 15 residues. CDR1 is LGHNA and CDR2 is YSLEER in the germline V gene. Trimming stripped 4 bases from V and 3 bases from J, with 12 bases between. CDR3 residues: CASSPGWGDTGELFF. The CDR3 bases are TGCGCCAGCAGCCCTGGATGGGGGGACACCGGGGAGCTGTTTTTT.